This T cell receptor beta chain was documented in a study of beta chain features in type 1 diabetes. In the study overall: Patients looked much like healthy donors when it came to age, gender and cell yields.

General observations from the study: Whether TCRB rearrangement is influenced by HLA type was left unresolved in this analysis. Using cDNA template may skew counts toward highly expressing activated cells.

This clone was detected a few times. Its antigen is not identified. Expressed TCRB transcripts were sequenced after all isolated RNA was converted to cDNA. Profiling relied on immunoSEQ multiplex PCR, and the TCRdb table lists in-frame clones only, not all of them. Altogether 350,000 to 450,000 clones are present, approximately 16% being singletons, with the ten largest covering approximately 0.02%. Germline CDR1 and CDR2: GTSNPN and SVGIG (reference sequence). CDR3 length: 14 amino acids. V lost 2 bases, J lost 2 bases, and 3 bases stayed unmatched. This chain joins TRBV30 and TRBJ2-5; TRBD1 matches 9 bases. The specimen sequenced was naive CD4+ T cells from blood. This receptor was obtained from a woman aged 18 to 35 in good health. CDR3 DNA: TGTGCCTGGAGTAGGACAGGGGTGCAAGAGACCCAGTACTTC. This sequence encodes CAWSRTGVQETQYF.